This T cell receptor beta chain was documented in a study of cytomegalovirus exposure and HLA in healthy donors. Study-level points and caveats: Reported performance of the classifier showed diagnosis of cytomegalovirus status with high specificity and sensitivity.

Points on this clone: The antigen is unknown.

With 60 Vbeta and 13 Jbeta primers, the PCR was carried out. The data were produced by immunoSEQ multiplex PCR, yet TCRdb's version contains in-frame clones alone and is incomplete. Found here are around 140,000 clones; the top ten clones hold 0.9% to 1%. V was clipped by 5 bases and J by 9 bases; unmatched bases: 10. There are 12 residues in the CDR3. Germline lookup yields CDR1 GTSNPN and CDR2 SVGIG (reference sequence). The chain has TRBV30 and TRBJ2-7; 7 bases line up with TRBD2. Sequencing was done on a sample of PBMCs. This sequence was found in a male donor in good health and CMV-seronegative. The CDR3 here is CAWEPHGGRQYF. In nucleotides, the CDR3 is TGTGCCTGGGAACCTCATGGCGGGAGGCAGTACTTC.